This TCR beta chain appears in the sequencing data of a study of beta chain features in type 1 diabetes. This clone was picked up a small number of times. Germline-derived CDR1 and CDR2 are LNHNV and YYDKDF (reference sequence). V gave up 8 bases and J gave up 4 bases; unmatched junction bases: 12. The CDR3 runs to 15 residues. The entirety of the isolated RNA underwent reverse transcription, so expressed TCRB transcripts were sequenced. TCRdb keeps only in-frame clones here, not all; method: immunoSEQ multiplex PCR. The sample includes 350,000 to 450,000 clones, approximately 16% seen only once; the top ten take about 0.02%.

V and J are TRBV15 and TRBJ2-3; 7 bases line up with TRBD2. The sample taken for sequencing was naive CD4+ T cells from blood. This TCR came from a woman younger than 30 in good health. CDR3 protein: CATLPTSRRADTQYF. CDR3 nucleotides: TGTGCCACCCTACCGACTAGCCGGAGGGCAGATACGCAGTATTTT.